This T cell receptor (beta chain) was captured in a study of T cell changes during pregnancy in multiple sclerosis. The protocol was immunoSEQ multiplex PCR, while the TCRdb copy is restricted to in-frame clones and leaves out a portion. Of about 93,000 clones in the sample, about 92% were seen once. CDR1 is SGHVS and CDR2 is FQNEAQ in the germline V gene. The CDR3 contains 16 residues. The V and J ends lost 4 bases and 1 base respectively, with 16 bases between them. The source was peripheral blood, collected after pregnancy. The TCR comes from a female donor with multiple sclerosis, enrolled in a pregnancy study. The genes are TRBV7-8 and TRBJ2-5; weak D call: TRBD2 (5 bases). The CDR3 DNA follows: TGTGCCAGCAGCTCCTCCCGACTATCCCCCCAAGAGACCCAGTACTTC. Its protein is CASSSSRLSPQETQYF.